Included here is one T cell receptor beta chain sequence, with context. This sample is part of a study of blood T cell repertoires in COVID-19. Overall study context: Specimens from acute and convalescent COVID-19 originated in the United States, Italy and Spain. PBMCs, B-cell-depleted T cells, or T cells were the source of the cDNA or gDNA that made up the material.

Original processing methods: Nucleated cell number was recorded as an estimate derived from reference gene primer amplification. Some clones are missing from TCRdb's copy, which holds only in-frame ones; the method was immunoSEQ multiplex PCR. D and trimming were read from the DNA, whereas the V and J calls and clone size are those reported in that table. This sample has more than 300,000 clones, with 70% to 90% found just once. One Seattle source followed patients from active infection through their disease course. Sample: peripheral blood. The receptor comes from a woman in her twenties or thirties with COVID-19, enrolled during active disease.

The CDR3 DNA reads TGTGCCAGCAGTTTTTCCGGCAGGTCATATAGCAATCAGCCCCAGCATTTT. This sequence encodes CASSFSGRSYSNQPQHF. The chain joins TRBV28 to TRBJ1-5; the D is unclear. Germline-derived CDR1 and CDR2 are MDHEN and SYDVKM. The CDR3 is 17 residues long. Deletions cut 3 bases from V and 0 bases from J, with 15 bases between.